The clone carrying this T cell receptor (beta chain) turned up a few times. These data come from a study of early T cells in non-severe SARS-CoV-2 infection. One entry per CDR3 protein, called by TCRdb with MiXCR from the 5' RACE reads. The sample comprises 66,000 or so distinct CDR3 sequences, roughly 10% of which are singletons, and about 1.7% rests with the top ten. Germline V gene sequence: CDR1 SQVTM, CDR2 ANQGSEA. The ends were cut back, 8 bases at V and 5 bases at J, with 21 bases in the middle. CDR3 length equals 14 residues. The genes are TRBV29-1 and TRBJ1-1; possible D gene TRBD1, 6 bases. What was sequenced was whole blood. This sequence was found in an adult who was a healthcare worker with PCR-confirmed SARS-CoV-2 infection or an uninfected control (not recorded which). Here the CDR3 DNA reads TGCAGCTTGGGGCAGGGGTTAGATGTGACTGAAGCTTTCTTT. Translation gives CSLGQGLDVTEAFF.